A selection of T cell receptor beta chains follows, all from one sample in a study of T cell responses to AZD1222 COVID-19 vaccine. Profiled with immunoSEQ multiplex PCR; TCRdb holds only in-frame clones, not every one. The table has roughly 110,000 clones, around nine tenths seen once; the top ten hold less than 6%. Here the sequenced sample was peripheral blood, taken 28 days after the second AZD1222 dose. Receptor source: an adult who received the AZD1222 COVID-19 vaccine. Each CDR3 is given with its conserved first and last residue. Fields, in order: V gene, J gene, D gene, clone size, CDR3 protein, CDR3 DNA. D genes are given only for firm matches. Expanded clones get a size class; other rows say once, few or many, or leave the size out.

>TRBV4-1|TRBJ1-2|-|-
CASSQVLASNYGYTF
TGCGCCAGCAGCCAAGTTCTTGCATCAAACTATGGCTACACCTTC
>TRBV2|TRBJ2-5|-|-
CASSEDTPLGTQYF
TGTGCCAGCAGTGAAGACACCCCGTTGGGGACCCAGTACTTC
>TRBV24-1|TRBJ2-6|-|-
CATSDPAGTVSGANVLTF
TGTGCCACCAGTGATCCGGCAGGGACCGTCTCTGGGGCCAACGTCCTGACTTTC
>TRBV11-2|TRBJ1-4|TRBD1|-
CASRKLRGRNEKLFF
TGTGCCAGCAGGAAACTCAGGGGGCGGAACGAAAAACTGTTTTTT
>TRBV10-2|TRBJ2-1|TRBD2|-
CASRKGTSGVYNEQFF
TGCGCCAGCAGGAAAGGGACTAGCGGGGTTTACAATGAGCAGTTCTTC
>TRBV19|TRBJ2-7|TRBD1|once
CASRLSSGTGNSYEQYF
TGTGCCAGTAGACTCTCATCCGGGACAGGGAATTCCTACGAGCAGTACTTC
>TRBV18|TRBJ1-2|-|-
CASSTDSVYGYTF
TGTGCCAGCTCAACGGACAGTGTATATGGCTACACCTTC
>TRBV7-6|TRBJ1-4|-|-
CASSLADATNEKLFF
TGTGCCAGCAGCTTAGCGGATGCAACTAATGAAAAACTGTTTTTT
>TRBV6-6|TRBJ1-4|-|-
CASSYSEKLFF
TGTGCCAGCAGTTACTCGGAAAAACTGTTTTTT
>TRBV7-9|TRBJ1-4|-|-
CASSSPVRANEKLFF
TGTGCCAGCAGCTCCCCCGTTCGGGCTAATGAAAAACTGTTTTTT
>TRBV27|TRBJ2-1|TRBD1|-
CASFTGEGHNEQFF
TGTGCCAGCTTCACAGGGGAAGGTCACAATGAGCAGTTCTTC
>TRBV6-5|TRBJ1-2|-|-
CASSSQDGYGYTF
TGTGCCAGCAGTTCCCAGGACGGTTATGGCTACACCTTC
>TRBV7-9|TRBJ2-7|TRBD2|-
CASTLGRTSRQYF
TGTGCCAGCACCCTAGGCCGGACTAGCAGGCAGTACTTC
>TRBV5-1|TRBJ2-7|-|-
CASRMTSDSYEQYF
TGCGCCAGCAGGATGACTAGTGACTCCTACGAGCAGTACTTC
>TRBV7-9|TRBJ1-1|-|-
CASSLGSGRSTEAFF
TGTGCCAGCAGCTTGGGATCGGGACGATCAACTGAAGCTTTCTTT
>TRBV29-1|TRBJ2-5|TRBD1|-
CSVGQGRETQYF
TGCAGCGTCGGACAGGGGAGGGAGACCCAGTACTTC
>TRBV5-6|TRBJ2-1|-|few
CASSRGSTSYNEQFF
TGTGCCAGCAGCAGGGGGTCCACTTCCTACAATGAGCAGTTCTTC
>TRBV18|TRBJ1-3|-|-
CASSPGGASGNTIYF
TGTGCCAGCTCACCCGGCGGGGCCTCTGGAAACACCATATATTTT
>TRBV6-2/TRBV6-3|TRBJ1-5|TRBD1|-
CASSPGTGHNQPQHF
TGTGCCAGCAGCCCCGGGACAGGGCATAATCAGCCCCAGCATTTT
>TRBV9|TRBJ2-1|TRBD1|-
CASSPPGQGLNEQFF
TGTGCCAGCAGCCCCCCGGGACAGGGGCTAAATGAGCAGTTCTTC
>TRBV28|TRBJ1-2|TRBD1|-
CASGAGTGLYGYTF
TGTGCCAGCGGCGCCGGGACAGGCTTATATGGCTACACCTTC
>TRBV14|TRBJ2-1|TRBD1|-
CASRGQGVYEQFF
TGTGCCAGCAGAGGGCAGGGGGTTTATGAGCAGTTCTTC
>TRBV4-1|TRBJ2-3|TRBD2|once
CASSLVGTRSDTQYF
TGCGCCAGCAGCTTGGTTGGGACTAGGTCAGATACGCAGTATTTT
>TRBV3-1/TRBV3-2|TRBJ2-7|TRBD1|once
CATQGAPYEQYF
TGTGCCACCCAGGGGGCCCCCTACGAGCAGTACTTC
>TRBV7-3|TRBJ2-5|TRBD2|-
CASSTATGRVETQYF
TGTGCCAGCAGCACTGCGACTGGGAGGGTGGAGACCCAGTACTTC
>TRBV7-8|TRBJ2-1|TRBD2|-
CASSSKAGGPYNEQFF
TGTGCCAGCAGCTCTAAAGCGGGGGGTCCCTACAATGAGCAGTTCTTC
>TRBV4-3|TRBJ2-2|-|-
CASSQERRRDFGTGELFF
TGCGCCAGCAGCCAAGAAAGGCGAAGGGACTTCGGCACCGGGGAGCTGTTTTTT